This TCR beta chain was identified during a study of regulatory T cells in long-lasting Graves disease. Losses at the gene ends were 5 bases for V and 1 base for J; bases not matched to a gene: 11. The CDR3 runs 16 residues. CDR1 is DFQATT, CDR2 SNEGSKA, per germline (reference sequence). HTBI primers from iRepertoire and Arm-PCR of CDR3 regions yielded the TCR beta libraries. TCRdb recomputed calls from the multiplex PCR reads with MiXCR, one row per CDR3 protein. The sample yields some 280,000 distinct CDR3 sequences, around 20% seen once. This clonotype was seen many times. Described time point: persistent/refractory GD, antithyroid drugs over 5 years with positive TRAb. PBMC RNA served as the TCR library source.

The sequences come from peripheral blood mononuclear cells (PBMCs), collected when the disease was refractory, from a patient treated with antithyroid drugs. This sequence joins TRBV20-1 and TRBJ1-1, with 9 bases aligning to TRBD1. This TCR was sampled from a female donor with Graves disease. The CDR3 sequence: CSARGGPGQGNTEAFF. The CDR3 DNA follows: TGCAGTGCTCGCGGTGGGCCGGGACAGGGGAACACTGAAGCTTTCTTT.